This T cell receptor (beta chain) is from a study of shared clonotypes between healthy human individuals. Study outcomes and limitations: Richness estimates generally favored naive over memory subsets. Though the depth was large, rarefaction showed that sorted-subset sequencing was incomplete.

CD45RA-negative memory and CD45RA+ naive subsets were split from the CD4+ cells. This table comes from immunoSEQ multiplex PCR, and its TCRdb copy is limited to in-frame clones, with some not included. Of 600,000 to 750,000 clones in the sample, 55% to 80% were seen once. About this clone itself: Its antigen is currently unknown.

Material for sequencing was memory CD4+ T cells sorted from blood. Specified subset: CD45RA-negative fraction. The sequence was collected from a woman aged 30 to 39 in good health.

The CDR3 DNA reads as TGTGCCAGCAGATCCAGTTTGAGGGTGCGGCACTCTGAAGCTTTCTTT. Amino acids: CASRSSLRVRHSEAFF. The chain combines TRBV28 with TRBJ1-1; unclear D gene. The CDR3 is 16 residues long. Looked up from germline, CDR1 is MDHEN and CDR2 is SYDVKM. The V end lost 6 bases, the J end lost 6 bases, and 23 bases lay between the germline ends.